This T cell receptor (beta chain) stems from a study of cytomegalovirus exposure and HLA in healthy donors. 60 Vbeta and 13 Jbeta primers were used in PCR. Here immunoSEQ multiplex PCR was the method, and the copy in TCRdb shows in-frame clones only, minus some. In the table there are around 200,000 clones, around 80% of which are singletons. Turning to this clone: Its target is unknown. Other DNA sequences within the sample encode an identical CDR3.

Trimming shortened V by 4 bases and J by 0 bases, and 9 bases separated the two germline ends. The CDR3 runs to 14 residues. Germline V CDR1 and CDR2: SGHRS, YFSETQ. The study, taken as a whole, reports: It has been reported that TCR beta sequences accurately predicted the HLA-A and HLA-B alleles of most subjects. Through in vitro validation, a few CMV-associated chains were shown to be specific for CMV antigens. The study labeled under 200 TCR beta chains cytomegalovirus-associated.

This clonotype originated in a woman aged 60-75 years in good health and CMV-seropositive. Material for sequencing was PBMCs. The chain recombines TRBV5-1 with TRBJ2-3; TRBD2 is a possible D gene (6 bases). CDR3: CASSPGTSTDTQYF. For the CDR3, the DNA is TGCGCCAGCAGCCCTGGGACTAGCACAGATACGCAGTATTTT. Filled out from reference TRBV5-1 and TRBJ2-3, the complete variable domain reads KAGVTQTPRYLIKTRGQQVTLSCSPISGHRSVSWYQQTPGQGLQFLFEYFSETQRNKGNFPGRFSGRQFSNSRSEMNVSTLELGDSALYLCASSPGTSTDTQYFGPGTRLTVL.